This T cell receptor beta chain was sequenced in a study of cytomegalovirus exposure and HLA in healthy donors. Study-wide background: Clustering assigned approximately 78% of the approximately 400 genotyped donors to the Caucasian-associated ancestry cluster. General study findings and limits: The study found most TCR sequences rare, yet found some public TCRs in many donors. It was taken for granted in presence/absence analyses that sequencing depth across donors was roughly uniform. Previous analysis showed most TCR beta V segments were productive about 90% or about 30% of the time.

In regard to this clone: Its specificity is not known.

It was with 60 Vbeta and 13 Jbeta primers that the PCR ran. The repertoire was sequenced with immunoSEQ multiplex PCR; TCRdb's copy has only in-frame clones and lacks some. The top ten hold under 5% of the sample, which has 100,000 to 150,000 clones, about 84% seen once. Germline V gene lookup returns CDR1 SGHAT and CDR2 FQNNGV. The CDR3 contains 18 residues. The ends lost 5 bases at V and 0 bases at J; junction bases unmatched: 10. Sequenced input: PBMCs. The V gene is TRBV11-2, the J gene TRBJ1-4; 9 bases line up with TRBD1. The sequence was collected from a man aged 18 to 29 in good health and CMV-seropositive. CDR3 in amino acids: CASSPTGGTYATNEKLFF. The DNA of the CDR3 is TGTGCCAGCAGCCCGACAGGGGGTACCTATGCAACTAATGAAAAACTGTTTTTT. Filled out from reference TRBV11-2 and TRBJ1-4, the complete variable domain reads EAGVAQSPRYKIIEKRQSVAFWCNPISGHATLYWYQQILGQGPKLLIQFQNNGVVDDSQLPKDRFSAERLKGVDSTLKIQPAKLEDSAVYLCASSPTGGTYATNEKLFFGSGTQLSVL.